This T cell receptor beta chain was captured in a study of blood T cell repertoires in COVID-19. The assay was immunoSEQ multiplex PCR, and TCRdb's table has in-frame clones only and misses some. The sample has 60,000 to 70,000 clones; less than 90% are singletons. Between the trimmed V and J ends, which lost 4 bases and 0 bases, there was a span of 17 bases. This CDR3 comprises 17 residues. Germline CDR1 SGHRS, CDR2 YFSETQ. The chain recombines TRBV5-1 with TRBJ2-4; no clear D. The specimen sequenced was peripheral blood. The receptor was derived from a man at least 80 years old with acute or convalescent COVID-19. CDR3 coding DNA: TGCGCCAGCAGCACCCCAACAGTGCCCCTAGCCAAAAACATTCAGTACTTC. As protein: CASSTPTVPLAKNIQYF.